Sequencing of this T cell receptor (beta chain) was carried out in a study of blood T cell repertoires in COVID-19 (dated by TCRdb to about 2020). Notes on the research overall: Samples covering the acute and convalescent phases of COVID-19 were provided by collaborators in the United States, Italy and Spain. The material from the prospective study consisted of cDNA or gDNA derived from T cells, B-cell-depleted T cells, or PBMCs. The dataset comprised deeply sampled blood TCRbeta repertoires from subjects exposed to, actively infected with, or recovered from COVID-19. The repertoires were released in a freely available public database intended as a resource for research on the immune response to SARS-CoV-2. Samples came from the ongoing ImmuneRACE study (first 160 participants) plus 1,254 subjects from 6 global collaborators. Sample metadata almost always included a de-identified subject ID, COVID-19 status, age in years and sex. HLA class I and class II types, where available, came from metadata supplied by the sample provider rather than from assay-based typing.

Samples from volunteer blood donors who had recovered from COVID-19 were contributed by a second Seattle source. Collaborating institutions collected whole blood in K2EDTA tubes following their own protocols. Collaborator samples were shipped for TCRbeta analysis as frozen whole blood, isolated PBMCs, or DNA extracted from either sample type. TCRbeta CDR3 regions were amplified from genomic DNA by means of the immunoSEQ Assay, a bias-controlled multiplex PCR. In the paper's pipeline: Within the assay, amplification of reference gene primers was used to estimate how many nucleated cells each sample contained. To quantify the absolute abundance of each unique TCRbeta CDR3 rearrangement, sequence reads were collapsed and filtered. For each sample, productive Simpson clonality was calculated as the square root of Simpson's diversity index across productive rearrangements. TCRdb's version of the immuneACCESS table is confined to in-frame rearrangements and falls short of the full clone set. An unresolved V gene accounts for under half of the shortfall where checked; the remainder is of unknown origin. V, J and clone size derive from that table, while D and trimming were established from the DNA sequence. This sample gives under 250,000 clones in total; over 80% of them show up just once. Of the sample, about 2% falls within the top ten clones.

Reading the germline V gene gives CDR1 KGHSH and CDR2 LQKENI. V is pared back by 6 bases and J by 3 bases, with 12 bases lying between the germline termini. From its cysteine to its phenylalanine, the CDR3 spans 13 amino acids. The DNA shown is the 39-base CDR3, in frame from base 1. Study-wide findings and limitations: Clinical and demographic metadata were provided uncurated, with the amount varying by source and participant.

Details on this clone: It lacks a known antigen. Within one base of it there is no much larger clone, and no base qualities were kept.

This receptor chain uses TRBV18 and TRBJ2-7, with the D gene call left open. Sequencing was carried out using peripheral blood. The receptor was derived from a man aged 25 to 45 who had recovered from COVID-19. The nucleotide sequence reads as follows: TGTGCCAGCTCCCACCATATACACTACGAGCAGTACTTC. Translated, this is CASSHHIHYEQYF.